These 11 T cell receptor beta chains originate from one sample sequenced in a study of shared clonotypes between healthy human individuals. Repertoires were generated with immunoSEQ multiplex PCR, while TCRdb's copy carries only in-frame clones and drops some. The sample consists of over a million clones, roughly 96% of them appearing once. The specimen sequenced was naive CD4+ T cells sorted from blood. Documented subset: CD45RA+ positively selected. The receptor source for this set is a man in his thirties or forties in good health.

The V and J genes are TRBV11-2 and TRBJ1-2; D is ambiguous. V was cut by 2 bases and J by 2 bases, with 9 bases left in between. The germline V gene encodes CDR1 SGHAT and CDR2 FQNNGV. The CDR3 runs 14 residues. As DNA, the CDR3 is TGTGCCAGCAGCTTAACACAGAGAAACTATGGCTACACCTTC. Its protein product is CASSLTQRNYGYTF. The whole variable domain, remainder taken from reference TRBV11-2 and TRBJ1-2, is EAGVAQSPRYKIIEKRQSVAFWCNPISGHATLYWYQQILGQGPKLLIQFQNNGVVDDSQLPKDRFSAERLKGVDSTLKIQPAKLEDSAVYLCASSLTQRNYGYTFGSGTRLTVV.

The chain employs TRBV28 and TRBJ2-7; the D is unclear. This CDR3 spans 13 amino acids. V was trimmed by 7 bases and J by 3 bases, leaving 13 bases between them. Germline V gene sequence: CDR1 MDHEN, CDR2 SYDVKM. The CDR3 DNA follows: TGTGCCAGCACCACATTTTACGGCTACGAGCAGTACTTC. Its protein is CASTTFYGYEQYF.

This sequence joins TRBV7-2 and TRBJ2-7; 7 nucleotides align to TRBD1. Germline CDR1 reads SGHTA; CDR2 reads FQGNSA. The CDR3 covers 14 residues. Trimming took 5 bases from V and 7 from J; bases not matched to a gene: 11. The CDR3 nucleotides read TGTGCCAGCAGCCCGGGACAGCTCTCGGGAGAGCAGTACTTC. Protein sequence: CASSPGQLSGEQYF.

This chain uses TRBV6-5 with TRBJ2-7; 10 bases line up with TRBD1. Trimming at V came to 10 bases and at J to 0 bases, leaving 3 bases not matched to a gene. Germline V CDR1 and CDR2: MNHEY, SVGAGI. The length of the CDR3 is 13 residues. The CDR3 DNA follows: TGTGCCACTCGACAGGGGGCCTCCTACGAGCAGTACTTC. Translation: CATRQGASYEQYF.

The chain recombines TRBV7-9 with TRBJ2-7; possibly TRBD1 for D (5 bases). CDR1 SEHNR and CDR2 FQNEAQ come from the germline V gene (reference sequence). The CDR3 is made up of 13 amino acids. V dropped 1 base and J dropped 5 bases, with 9 bases sitting between them. As DNA, the CDR3 is TGTGCCAGCAGCTTAGGACAGCTCCACGAGCAGTACTTC. This encodes CASSLGQLHEQYF. Full variable domain (remainder filled in from reference TRBV7-9 and TRBJ2-7): DTGVSQNPRHKITKRGQNVTFRCDPISEHNRLYWYRQTLGQGPEFLTYFQNEAQLEKSRLLSDRFSAERPKGSFSTLEIQRTEQGDSAMYLCASSLGQLHEQYFGPGTRLTVT.

The chain combines TRBV10-1 with TRBJ2-7, with TRBD1 identical over 9 bases. Per germline, CDR1 WNHNN and CDR2 SYGVQD (reference sequence). The CDR3 length is 13 residues. The V gene end was trimmed by 6 bases and the J gene end by 7 bases; junction bases not matched to a gene: 7. CDR3 sequence: CASSPQGAVEQYF. The CDR3 DNA follows: TGCGCCAGCAGCCCACAGGGGGCGGTTGAGCAGTACTTC.

The rearrangement links TRBV6-5 to TRBJ2-7; 9 bases agree with TRBD1. From germline, CDR1 is MNHEY and CDR2 SVGAGI. With 4 bases clipped from V and 0 bases from J, the junction kept 7 bases outside the gene matches. The CDR3 length is 16 residues. CDR3 sequence reads: CASSFLGTGSSYEQYF. CDR3 sequence (DNA): TGTGCCAGCAGTTTCCTCGGGACAGGGAGCTCCTACGAGCAGTACTTC.

This chain joins TRBV6-5 and TRBJ1-4; 9 bases are shared with TRBD1. There are 14 residues in the CDR3. V lost 8 bases to trimming and J lost 7 bases; unmatched junction nucleotides: 8. Germline CDR1 is MNHEY and CDR2 is SVGAGI. In nucleotides, the CDR3 is TGTGCCAGCGGTCTTACAGGGGGCGTTGAAAAACTGTTTTTT. Protein: CASGLTGGVEKLFF.

The chain recombines TRBV4-1 with TRBJ2-1, with D unclear. The CDR3 consists of 15 residues. The ends were cut back, 1 base at V and 4 bases at J, with 11 bases in the middle. Germline assignment: CDR1 MGHRA and CDR2 YSYEKL. Written as DNA, the CDR3 is TGCGCCAGCAGCCAAGTAACCCAAGGTTACAATGAGCAGTTCTTC. Translated: CASSQVTQGYNEQFF.

The chain carries TRBV30 and TRBJ2-3; 12 bases are a match to TRBD1. Trimming removed 3 bases from V and 13 bases from J; junction bases left unmatched: 20. Germline CDR1 reads GTSNPN; CDR2 reads SVGIG (reference sequence). CDR3 length: 17 residues. CDR3 nucleotide sequence: TGTGCCTGGAGCCGAACTTTGGGACAGGGGGCGCACAGATACGAGTATTTT. It translates to CAWSRTLGQGAHRYEYF. Filled out from reference TRBV30 and TRBJ2-3, the complete variable domain reads SQTIHQWPATLVQPVGSPLSLECTVEGTSNPNLYWYRQAAGRGLQLLFYSVGIGQISSEVPQNLSASRPQDRQFILSSKKLLLSDSGFYLCAWSRTLGQGAHRYEYFGPGTRLTVL.

The gene calls are TRBV11-3 and TRBJ2-1; 9 bases are a match to TRBD2. CDR3 length equals 16 residues. The ends lost 3 bases at V and 4 bases at J; junction bases unmatched: 7. CDR1 is SGHNT and CDR2 is YENEEA in the germline V gene. Here the CDR3 DNA reads TGTGCCAGCAGCTTGAAGGCGGGAGGGCAGTACAATGAGCAGTTCTTC. This encodes CASSLKAGGQYNEQFF.